Listed here are 8 T cell receptor beta chains from one sample, sequenced in a study of shared clonotypes between healthy human individuals. TCRdb keeps only in-frame clones here, not all; method: immunoSEQ multiplex PCR. The sample lists 450,000 to 650,000 clones, around 76% seen once, with around 12% in the top ten. The sequencing sample was made of PBMCs. These receptors all stem from a woman aged 40 to 50 in good health. Some clones in this sample may be carry-over from other donors' samples.

The chain has TRBV18 and TRBJ1-3; D unclear. V was shortened by 3 bases and J by 8 bases, with 11 bases between the two germline ends. Germline CDR1 and CDR2: KGHSH and LQKENI. This CDR3 has 13 amino acids. This CDR3 reads CASSPRTGDTIYF. As DNA, the CDR3 is TGTGCCAGCTCACCCCGAACCGGGGACACCATATATTTT.

The chain recombines TRBV29-1 with TRBJ2-7; 12 nucleotides line up with TRBD2. There are 13 residues in the CDR3. V shed 5 bases and J 5 bases; nucleotides not matched to a gene: 4. CDR1 SQVTM and CDR2 ANQGSEA come from the germline V gene. The chain's CDR3 is CSVSTSGSHEQYF. The CDR3 DNA reads as TGCAGCGTTTCGACTAGCGGGAGTCACGAGCAGTACTTC.

The V call is TRBV28, the J call TRBJ2-5; 10 bases fit TRBD2. Per the germline V gene, CDR1 is MDHEN and CDR2 is SYDVKM. J was trimmed by 5 bases and V by 7 bases; bases with no gene match: 19. This CDR3 has 18 amino acids. The CDR3 loop is CASTRPLDLAGVRETQYF. In DNA, the CDR3 is TGTGCCAGCACCCGACCCCTCGATCTAGCGGGAGTCCGTGAGACCCAGTACTTC.

This clone was seen only a few times. The chain links TRBV19 to TRBJ2-1, with 7 bases matching TRBD1. Germline values: CDR1 LNHDA, CDR2 SQIVND (reference sequence). The CDR3 length is 20 residues. With V trimmed by 5 bases and J by 4 bases, 23 bases remained unmatched. The CDR3 spells CASSATGTAGPPLSYNEQFF. The CDR3 DNA is TGTGCCAGTAGTGCTACCGGGACAGCCGGCCCGCCACTGAGTTACAATGAGCAGTTCTTC.

As DNA, the CDR3 is TGTGCCAGCAGTGGGGACAGGGTTCTAAACATTCAGTACTTC. Translated, it gives CASSGDRVLNIQYF. V gene TRBV6-1 combines with J gene TRBJ2-4, with 9 bases aligning to TRBD1. CDR1 MNHNS and CDR2 SASEGT come from the germline V gene. This CDR3 spans 14 amino acids. V gave up 4 bases and J gave up 6 bases; unmatched junction bases: 4.

The rearrangement uses TRBV29-1 and TRBJ2-3; D is unclear. Germline V gene lookup returns CDR1 SQVTM and CDR2 ANQGSEA. Trimming left V 0 bases short and J 6 bases short, with 16 bases between. The CDR3 extends over 15 amino acids. The CDR3 DNA reads as TGCAGCGTTGAAGATCCTGGACGGGCTTGGGATACGCAGTATTTT. Translation: CSVEDPGRAWDTQYF.

The V call is TRBV30, the J call TRBJ2-7; TRBD1 agrees at 9 bases. V dropped 8 bases and J dropped 4; count of bases not matched to a gene: 9. The CDR3 is 13 residues long. Germline CDR1 and CDR2: GTSNPN and SVGIG (reference sequence). CDR3 DNA sequence: TGTGCCGGGACCGGGACAGGGAATTACGAGCAGTACTTC. Its translation: CAGTGTGNYEQYF.

The chain recombines TRBV7-6 with TRBJ2-5, with D unresolved. V lost 1 base to trimming and J lost 1 base, with 10 bases between them. Germline V lookup: CDR1 SGHVS, CDR2 FNYEAQ. The CDR3 extends over 15 amino acids. In DNA, the CDR3 is TGTGCCAGCAGCTTAGTACTCGCGCCCCAAGAGACCCAGTACTTC. This sequence encodes CASSLVLAPQETQYF.